Below, one TCR beta chain is given with its context. At least ten counts were recorded for this clonotype. The specificity of this receptor is unknown. Within one base of it there is no much larger clone, and no base qualities were kept. This sample is part of a study of regulatory T cells in long-lasting Graves disease (dated by TCRdb to the early 2020s). For context, the study as a whole: Newly diagnosed Graves' disease patients had taken antithyroid drugs for less than 3 months. TCR sequencing covered some 13 persistent and some 20 newly diagnosed Graves' disease patients, some 33 samples in total. This study used TCR sequencing and RNA sequencing of peripheral blood to compare persistent Graves' disease patients against newly diagnosed Graves' disease patients. The study was conducted in China and was registered as a clinical trial.

What the authors observed across the whole study: The study examined only peripheral blood because the primary lesion, thyroid tissue, could not be accessed. As a limitation, the authors acknowledged that the small sample size may reduce accuracy. Sequencing and analysis were restricted to the TCR beta chain. Preferential use of TRBV28, TRBJ1-2 and TRBJ2-5 was observed in persistent disease, whereas TRBV20-1 and TRBJ2-1 were favored in newly diagnosed disease. More public clonotypes were shared among persistent patients (roughly 2,900) than among newly diagnosed patients (over 900). Lower TCR Shannon entropy and fewer highly expanded clones were observed in persistent Graves' disease patients than in newly diagnosed patients, which suggested clonal expansion.

From a lookup of the germline V gene, CDR1 and CDR2 are MNHEY and SVGEGT. The CDR3, from cysteine to phenylalanine, totals 16 residues. Just CDR3 DNA is preserved here, 48 bases in frame from base 1. The trim is 4 bases for V and 0 bases for J, with a gap of 13 bases between the germline ends. The meaning of the sample's time point label: newly diagnosed GD, antithyroid drugs for less than 3 months. RNA was extracted from PBMCs in TRIzol for both TCR sequencing and RNA sequencing. The diagnosis of Graves' disease was made according to American Thyroid Association guidelines. Recruitment of patients was carried out at an endocrinology department in Xi'an, China. From each patient, approximately 10 milliliters of peripheral blood was collected into an EDTA anticoagulant tube. Ficoll Paque Plus density gradient separation was used to isolate PBMCs, and no further T cell sorting was performed. RNA quality was checked with an Agilent 2100 Bioanalyzer and agarose gel, and concentration with a NanoDrop 2000.

The library was prepared using multiplex PCR. The instrument given in TCRdb is Illumina HiSeq 4000. To build TCR beta libraries, CDR3 regions were amplified by Arm-PCR using iRepertoire HTBI primers. Before sequencing, the PCR products underwent gel purification. As for how the authors treated the data: Across samples, around 62 TRBV and 14 TRBJ segments were identified and used for gene usage analysis of CDR3 amino acid clonotypes. Filtered high-quality paired reads were merged into contigs using COPE and FqMerger. Contigs were aligned with BLAST to IMGT TRBV, TRBD and TRBJ reference genes, and CDR3 was defined per IMGT. Any clonotype with a frequency above 0.1% was counted as a highly expanded clone. Repertoire diversity was measured by Shannon entropy, and V-J evenness by the Gini coefficient. Public clonotypes were defined as clonotypes shared by more than one individual. The public sequencing data were trimmed at Q25 with fastp and processed into clonotypes with MiXCR by TCRdb, which kept only in-frame beta chains. Every distinct CDR3 protein forms one entry, paired with its most common genes and DNA. The V and J calls were not made by the authors but by TCRdb's processing. In all, the sample holds more than 300,000 distinct CDR3 sequences, and approximately 10% of those were seen once. The top ten clones comprise under 20% of the sample.

The sample was also linked to a second study, of T cells in Graves' hyperthyroidism and ophthalmopathy. As described in the second report: Stable Graves' hyperthyroidism was defined as no progression to ophthalmopathy during 18 months of follow-up. Hyperthyroidism patients were aged 18 to 65 years and newly diagnosed, with disease duration of less than 2 months. Patients with uncontrolled infections, other autoimmune diseases, pregnancy or lactation were excluded. Diagnoses were established on the basis of clinical symptoms, serum thyroxine and TRAb, thyroid ultrasound, and orbital computed tomography. For the first round of RT-PCR on the TCR CDR3, the HTBI primer set was used together with the Qiagen OneStep RT-PCR kit. Most expanded thyroid clonotypes (frequency above 0.001) were also detected in blood, suggesting blood repertoires may reflect thyroid immune responses. Ophthalmopathy was separated from stable hyperthyroidism by a 13 V-J signature model, with just over 85% sensitivity and approximately 81% specificity obtained in cross-validation and 80%/75% obtained in testing. In validation, the model predicted progression to ophthalmopathy a median of 6.5 months before onset, with roughly 70% sensitivity and about 72% specificity. A discovery cohort of about 96 patients, roughly 45 with Graves' ophthalmopathy and about 60 with stable Graves' hyperthyroidism, was used to find distinguishing TCR V-J signatures. An independent validation cohort of around 19 hyperthyroidism patients and over 15 patients who later progressed to ophthalmopathy tested prospective prediction of ophthalmopathy. For training and testing, the approximately 97 patients in the discovery cohort were randomly divided in a 7:3 ratio. Thyroid tissue and blood T-cell repertoires from more than five Graves' hyperthyroidism patients were also compared in the study. Once sampling was done, hyperthyroidism patients were given methimazole at a starting dose of 30 mg daily, whereas ophthalmopathy patients were given high-dose intravenous methylprednisolone. Libraries were constructed in a second round of multiplex PCR, after which size selection and purification were carried out. Paired-end sequencing of the libraries was performed with 100 bp reads on an Illumina HiSeq2000. SOAPnuke was used to process the raw data, removing reads that contained adapters or uncalled bases, had a mean Phred below 15, or lacked an exact match to the constant primer or identifier. High-quality paired reads were merged using COPE v1.2.5, and each unique nucleotide sequence was defined as a clonotype. Clonotypes were aligned to IMGT TRBV, TRBD and TRBJ reference segments using MiTCR v1.1. Only V-J combinations with frequency above 0.0001, covering 99% to 99.2% of repertoires, were analysed. A TCS score was defined as the ratio of F50 (clonal expansion) to E x V (chaos), with BLOSUM62-based TCRdist applied between CDR3 peptides within each V-J. Welch's t-statistics and random forest reduced roughly 500 V-J features to roughly 13, which were used in a naive Bayes classifier (R e1071). Sample size was not statistically predetermined, and blinding of investigators to group allocation was not performed. According to the paper, TCR Vbeta CDR3 sequencing was carried out on 135 peripheral blood samples, which came from over 40 ophthalmopathy, roughly 75 hyperthyroidism and some 17 progressor patients.

The TCR originated in a woman younger than 35 with Graves disease. Donor details come from another sample of the same person, matched by shared clones. The sample consisted of peripheral blood mononuclear cells (PBMCs), taken at new diagnosis, from a patient treated with antithyroid drugs. Recombination linked TRBV6-2 or TRBV6-3 to TRBJ2-1; the D gene assignment is ambiguous. For the CDR3, the sequence is CASSSSAESSYNEQFF. The bases are TGTGCCAGCAGTTCCTCGGCGGAGAGCTCCTACAATGAGCAGTTCTTC.